Given below is one T cell receptor (beta chain) in context. This sample was included in a study of blood T cell repertoires in COVID-19. Study-level background: Specimens from acute and convalescent COVID-19 originated in the United States, Italy and Spain.

The method was immunoSEQ multiplex PCR; TCRdb's version includes in-frame clones alone and lacks a portion of them. Here the sample spans about 170,000 clones, roughly nine tenths being singletons. Germline lookup yields CDR1 SGHRS and CDR2 YFSETQ. This CDR3 is built from 15 residues. Trimming took 0 bases from V and 2 from J, leaving 12 bases between them. The material sequenced was peripheral blood. The chain couples TRBV5-1 to TRBJ2-7, with D possibly TRBD2 on 5 matching bases. The TCR was taken from a man in his 70s with acute or convalescent COVID-19. In DNA form, the CDR3 reads TGCGCCAGCAGCTTGGCCAGCGGAGCCCCCTACGAGCAGTACTTC. Protein sequence: CASSLASGAPYEQYF.